Below, 3 T cell receptor beta chains from the same sample are listed, as sequenced in a study of OX40 agonist ivuxolimab in advanced cancers. Profiled with immunoSEQ multiplex PCR; TCRdb holds only in-frame clones, not every one. The sample holds about 67,000 clones, more than 75% seen once. This specimen was CD4+ or CD8+ T cells sorted from blood, taken in a trial of the OX40 agonist ivuxolimab. These receptors all stem from an adult with an advanced solid tumor such as melanoma, head and neck, liver or kidney cancer.

This chain connects TRBV27 to TRBJ2-7; no clear D gene. V was clipped by 2 bases and J by 0 bases, with 5 bases between them. There are 13 residues in the CDR3. The germline CDR1 and CDR2 sequences are MNHEY and SMNVEV (reference sequence). CDR3 protein: CASSLGPSYEQYF. CDR3 sequence (DNA): TGTGCCAGCAGTTTAGGGCCCTCCTACGAGCAGTACTTC.

The chain employs TRBV28 and TRBJ1-1; perhaps TRBD1 as D (6 bases). This CDR3 has 14 residues. Trimming took 7 bases from V and 2 from J, leaving 14 bases between them. Per the germline V gene, CDR1 is MDHEN and CDR2 is SYDVKM. The CDR3 reads CASKGQLGNTEAFF. In DNA, the CDR3 is TGTGCCAGCAAAGGACAGTTGGGAAACACTGAAGCTTTCTTT.

The sample holds a few counts of this clone. This CDR3 is CASSLMGGTTEAFF. DNA of the CDR3: TGTGCCAGCAGCTTAATGGGGGGGACCACTGAAGCTTTCTTT. The V call is TRBV7-9, the J call TRBJ1-1; D is possibly TRBD1 (5 bases). V was shortened by 2 bases and J by 4 bases, with 11 bases between the two germline ends. The germline V gene encodes CDR1 SEHNR and CDR2 FQNEAQ (reference sequence). The CDR3 is 14 residues long.